This TCR beta chain was sequenced for a study of control samples from healthy donors and cancer patients. Sequenced by immunoSEQ multiplex PCR; TCRdb stores in-frame clones only, minus some. In the table there are approximately 89,000 clones, around nine tenths of which are singletons. Per germline, CDR1 KGHDR and CDR2 SFDVKD. The ends were cut back, 9 bases at V and 0 bases at J, with 8 bases in the middle. The CDR3 covers 13 residues. The TCR originated in a man aged 25-45 years in good health. The V and J genes are TRBV24-1 and TRBJ2-1; possibly TRBD2 for D (6 bases). The specimen sequenced was blood. The CDR3 bases are TGTGCCACCCGGGGGAGCTCCTACAATGAGCAGTTCTTC. Its translation: CATRGSSYNEQFF.